This TCR beta chain came from a study of cytomegalovirus exposure and HLA in healthy donors. The CDR3 runs 15 residues. Per the germline V gene, CDR1 is MNHNY and CDR2 is SVGAGI (reference sequence). V lost 7 bases to trimming and J lost 2 bases, with 14 bases between them. PCR was performed using 60 Vbeta and 13 Jbeta primers. The data were produced by immunoSEQ multiplex PCR, yet TCRdb's version contains in-frame clones alone and is incomplete. The listing records 100,000 to 150,000 clones. In the case of this clone: Its matching antigen is unknown.

Study-level findings and limits: Donor immune exposure was known only as CMV serostatus. Most CMV-associated TCR beta chains were later found to appear HLA-restricted. The authors later found HLA-associated TCR beta chains more clonally expanded than equally common others.

The chain has TRBV6-6 and TRBJ2-2; a weak D match, TRBD2 (5 bases). The receptor was isolated from a man in his forties in good health and CMV-seronegative. What was sequenced was PBMCs. The CDR3 region is CASTDYTFNTGELFF. The CDR3 DNA follows: TGTGCCAGCACCGACTATACCTTCAACACCGGGGAGCTGTTTTTT.